The 8 T cell receptor beta chains in this list originate from one sample, sequenced in a study of metastatic and nonmetastatic thyroid tumors (dated by TCRdb to the early 2020s). The library was made by PCR. Sequencer: Illumina HiSeq 4000. TCRdb reworked the public reads: Q25 trimming with fastp, MiXCR clone assembly, productive beta chains retained. This sample lists approximately 14,000 clones; around 3.6% were detected once. Roughly 29% of the sample rests with the top ten. No treatment had been received by any patient before thyroid surgery. Sequencing was carried out using tumor tissue. These receptor sequences come from a female donor with papillary thyroid cancer or a benign thyroid nodule (not recorded which). Some clones in this sample may be carry-over from other donors' samples.

The chain is built from TRBV19 and TRBJ1-3; D is unresolved. Trimming cost V 7 bases and J 1 base, with 11 bases left between them. This CDR3 contains 14 residues. Germline V lookup: CDR1 LNHDA, CDR2 SQIVND (reference sequence). CDR3 DNA: TGTGCCAGTACCTCGACCGCATCTGGAAACACCATATATTTT. Amino acid sequence: CASTSTASGNTIYF. Full variable domain (outside the CDR3, taken from reference TRBV19 and TRBJ1-3): DGGITQSPKYLFRKEGQNVTLSCEQNLNHDAMYWYRQDPGQGLRLIYYSQIVNDFQKGDIAEGYSVSREKKESFPLTVTSAQKNPTAFYLCASTSTASGNTIYFGEGSWLTVV.

The chain uses TRBV6-1 and TRBJ1-2, with a tentative D call TRBD1 (5 bases). CDR1 is MNHNS and CDR2 is SASEGT in the germline V gene. CDR3 size: 17 residues. Deletions cut 2 bases from V and 5 bases from J, with 21 bases between. The CDR3 spells CASSEPVTGVPPYGYTF. In nucleotides, the CDR3 is TGTGCCAGCAGTGAACCGGTAACAGGCGTCCCCCCATATGGCTACACCTTC.

J is TRBJ1-1 and V is TRBV7-9, with D maybe TRBD1 (5 bases). Per germline, CDR1 SEHNR and CDR2 FQNEAQ (reference sequence). The CDR3 contains 12 residues. The germline V and J ends were trimmed by 5 bases and 11 bases, with 15 bases remaining between them. The CDR3 reads CASSLGTMGAFF. In DNA form, the CDR3 reads TGTGCCAGCAGCCTAGGGACGATGGGGGCTTTCTTT.

This chain uses TRBV6-1 with TRBJ2-2; D remains unclear. The CDR3 contains 15 residues. The germline CDR1 and CDR2 sequences are MNHNS and SASEGT. Trimming removed 1 base at V and 3 bases at J, with 9 bases between. CDR3 sequence: CASSEVSGYTGELFF. The DNA of the CDR3 is TGTGCCAGCAGTGAAGTTTCCGGGTACACCGGGGAGCTGTTTTTT.

The chain couples TRBV20-1 to TRBJ1-1; TRBD1 is a possible D gene (5 bases). V lost 0 bases, J lost 1 base, and 12 bases lay in between. The CDR3 spans 15 residues. CDR1 and CDR2 from the germline V gene are DFQATT and SNEGSKA (reference sequence). The CDR3 region is CSARDLGRENTEAFF. The CDR3 DNA reads TGCAGTGCTAGAGATCTGGGGCGGGAGAACACTGAAGCTTTCTTT.

The sample holds a few counts of this clone. The chain uses TRBV6-1 and TRBJ1-2; D might be TRBD1 (5 bases). There are 14 residues in the CDR3. The V end lost 2 bases, the J end lost 4 bases, and 11 bases lay between the germline ends. Germline lookup yields CDR1 MNHNS and CDR2 SASEGT. The CDR3 here is CASSESGRGYGYTF. CDR3 sequence (DNA): TGTGCCAGCAGTGAATCTGGGAGGGGCTATGGCTACACCTTC.

Only a few counts were recorded for this clone. J is TRBJ2-1 and V is TRBV12-3 or TRBV12-4; D is unresolved. CDR3 size: 15 residues. Deletions cut 1 base from V and 8 bases from J, with 15 bases between. CDR3 amino acids: CASSLVGVLGYEQFF. CDR3 coding DNA: TGTGCCAGCAGTTTAGTTGGCGTTCTTGGGTATGAGCAGTTCTTC.

The chain links TRBV6-2 or TRBV6-3 to TRBJ1-6; D gene ambiguous. CDR3 length: 14 residues. The V gene lost 7 bases and the J gene lost 11 bases, with 18 bases spanning the gap. Germline loops: CDR1 MNHEY, CDR2 SVGEGT. CDR3 sequence (DNA): TGTGCCAGCACTTCCACAGAGGCCGGGGCACCCCTCCACTTT. It specifies CASTSTEAGAPLHF.